This T cell receptor (beta chain) comes out of a study of cytomegalovirus exposure and HLA in healthy donors. Study-level points and caveats: Most sequenced TCRs were rare (though some public TCRs occurred in many donors). Some segments of the V type, notably TRBV6-2 and TRBV6-3, were excluded as indistinguishable. Most of the CMV-associated TCR beta chains (in a later analysis) appeared to be HLA-restricted.

Unmatched junction bases numbered 6, after V lost 0 bases and J lost 2 bases. The CDR3 runs 16 residues. Looked up from germline, CDR1 is SGHNT and CDR2 is YYREEE (reference sequence). On this clone itself: Its specificity is not known.

Primers included in the PCR were 60 Vbeta and 13 Jbeta primers. Assay: immunoSEQ multiplex PCR; the TCRdb copy retains only in-frame clones and omits some. The repertoire includes around 90,000 clones, 85% of them detected once, and 7.4% sits in the top ten. The specimen was PBMCs. The clonotype comes from a man aged 35-49 years in good health and CMV-seropositive. This chain connects TRBV5-4 to TRBJ2-3; TRBD1 aligns across 7 bases. CDR3 coding DNA: TGTGCCAGCAGCTTGGGTCTCGGACAGGTCACAGATACGCAGTATTTT. As protein: CASSLGLGQVTDTQYF.